What follows are 18 T cell receptor beta chains derived from one specimen sequenced in a study of blood T cell repertoires in COVID-19. The assay was immunoSEQ multiplex PCR, and TCRdb's table has in-frame clones only and misses some. This table has 350,000 to 400,000 clones, roughly 84% appearing once. Material: PBMCs or T cells enriched from blood (not recorded which). The source is a woman aged 30 to 39 who had recovered from COVID-19.

The rearrangement links TRBV15 to TRBJ2-5; the D gene is possibly TRBD1 (5 bases). Germline CDR1 reads LNHNV; CDR2 reads YYDKDF (reference sequence). Trimming removed 1 base from V and 2 bases from J, with 14 bases in between. This CDR3 is built from 16 residues. The CDR3: CATSRVNRPPQETQYF. CDR3 sequence (DNA): TGTGCCACCAGCAGAGTCAACAGGCCCCCGCAAGAGACCCAGTACTTC. Looking up the rest from reference TRBV15 and TRBJ2-5 gives the full variable domain: DAMVIQNPRYQVTQFGKPVTLSCSQTLNHNVMYWYQQKSSQAPKLLFHYYDKDFNNEADTPDNFQSRRPNTSFCFLDIRSPGLGDTAMYLCATSRVNRPPQETQYFGPGTRLLVL.

This clone was seen once. This chain connects TRBV28 to TRBJ1-2, with 9 bases identical to TRBD1. CDR1 and CDR2 (germline): MDHEN, SYDVKM. This CDR3 contains 13 residues. The V segment lost 6 bases and the J segment 4 bases; nucleotides outside the gene matches: 3. CDR3 coding DNA: TGTGCCAGCAGGTCGGGACAGGGCTATGGCTACACCTTC. It codes for CASRSGQGYGYTF.

This clone has ten or more counts. The genes are TRBV7-2 and TRBJ1-3; 8 bases map to TRBD1. With 1 base clipped from V and 2 bases from J, the junction kept 4 bases outside the gene matches. Germline values: CDR1 SGHTA, CDR2 FQGNSA. This CDR3 spans 16 amino acids. CDR3 region: CASSLGRTGTGNTIYF. CDR3 DNA sequence: TGTGCCAGCAGCTTAGGCAGGACAGGGACTGGAAACACCATATATTTT.

This chain uses TRBV5-1 with TRBJ2-3; D may be TRBD1 (5 bases). V gave up 1 base and J gave up 0 bases, with 6 bases separating them. Per the germline V gene, CDR1 is SGHRS and CDR2 is YFSETQ. CDR3 length equals 14 residues. CDR3 sequence reads: CASSLPGSTDTQYF. For the CDR3, the DNA is TGCGCCAGCAGCTTGCCAGGGAGCACAGATACGCAGTATTTT.

V gene TRBV10-2 combines with J gene TRBJ2-2; 10 positions agree with TRBD2. The germline V gene has CDR1 WSHSY and CDR2 SAAADI. The CDR3 length is 15 residues. J gave up 5 bases and V 5 bases, and 5 bases lay outside the gene matches. In DNA form, the CDR3 reads TGCGCCAGCAGTCCCGTAGCGGGGGGTACCGGGGAGCTGTTTTTT. It yields the protein CASSPVAGGTGELFF.

The V call is TRBV6-5, the J call TRBJ2-3; tentative D call: TRBD2 (6 bases). Germline V gene data show CDR1 as MNHEY and CDR2 as SVGAGI. CDR3 length equals 12 residues. V lost 8 bases to trimming and J lost 7 bases, with 13 bases between them. In DNA, the CDR3 is TGTGCCAGCTCGGCTAGCGCAAATACGCAGTATTTT. It codes for CASSASANTQYF.

The chain links TRBV6-5 to TRBJ1-2, with D perhaps matching TRBD1 (6 bases). Trimming shortened V by 6 bases and J by 4 bases, and 15 bases separated the two germline ends. Germline V gene sequence: CDR1 MNHEY, CDR2 SVGAGI. This CDR3 has 14 residues. As DNA, the CDR3 is TGTGCCAGCAGAAGGGGGGCGGGAGTCTATGGCTACACCTTC. Its protein is CASRRGAGVYGYTF.

J is TRBJ1-1 and V is TRBV5-6, with TRBD1 identical over 7 bases. V gave up 2 bases and J gave up 0 bases; unmatched junction bases: 10. The CDR3 is 17 residues long. Germline lookup yields CDR1 SGHDT and CDR2 YYEEEE. The CDR3 nucleotides are TGTGCCAGCAGCTTAATCAAGGGGGCTGGAGTGAACACTGAAGCTTTCTTT. Its protein product is CASSLIKGAGVNTEAFF.

This sequence joins TRBV2 and TRBJ2-5, with D possibly matching TRBD2 (5 bases). Between the trimmed V and J ends, which lost 8 bases and 5 bases, there was a span of 18 bases. Per germline, CDR1 SNHLY and CDR2 FYNNEI. The CDR3 is 14 amino acids. The CDR3 DNA reads TGTGCCAGCCCGGGGAGCGACTTGAGGGAGACCCAGTACTTC. It specifies CASPGSDLRETQYF.

V is TRBV10-3 and J is TRBJ1-1; D call uncertain. Germline-derived CDR1 and CDR2 are ENHRY and SYGVKD. The CDR3 contains 14 residues. Deletions cut 1 base from V and 1 base from J, with 7 bases between. CDR3 nucleotide sequence: TGTGCCATCAGTGAGTTTGGAGAGAACACTGAAGCTTTCTTT. Amino acids: CAISEFGENTEAFF.

The gene calls are TRBV6-5 and TRBJ2-1; 9 bases map to TRBD2. The CDR3 spans 15 residues. V was clipped by 6 bases and J by 7 bases; unmatched bases: 10. Germline loops: CDR1 MNHEY, CDR2 SVGAGI. The CDR3 sequence is CASRGAGGPYNEQFF. As DNA, the CDR3 is TGTGCCAGCAGGGGGGCGGGAGGGCCATATAATGAGCAGTTCTTC.

The V and J genes are TRBV28 and TRBJ1-3; TRBD1 aligns across 8 bases. Trimming took 6 bases from V and 0 from J; bases not matched to a gene: 4. Germline assignment: CDR1 MDHEN and CDR2 SYDVKM. The CDR3 has 15 amino acids. The DNA of the CDR3 is TGTGCCAGCAGGGGACAGGAGCGCTCTGGAAACACCATATATTTT. This gives the protein CASRGQERSGNTIYF.

The V and J genes are TRBV11-2 and TRBJ2-1, with a tentative D call TRBD2 (6 bases). V was cut by 5 bases and J by 5 bases, with 16 bases left in between. The CDR3 length is 15 residues. The V gene's germline CDR1 is SGHAT and CDR2 FQNNGV. CDR3 nucleotides: TGTGCCAGCAGCGGGCGGAGGGCCTTCGACAATGAGCAGTTCTTC. Protein: CASSGRRAFDNEQFF.

The chain links TRBV7-9 to TRBJ1-5; 9 nucleotides line up with TRBD1. CDR3 length equals 13 residues. Losses at the gene ends were 5 bases for V and 7 bases for J; bases not matched to a gene: 3. The germline CDR1 and CDR2 sequences are SEHNR and FQNEAQ (reference sequence). CDR3 loop: CASSAGQGQPQHF. The DNA of the CDR3 is TGTGCCAGCAGCGCGGGACAGGGCCAGCCCCAGCATTTT.

The chain joins TRBV4-2 to TRBJ1-2, with 7 bases lining up with TRBD1. The CDR3 is 14 amino acids. The V segment lost 4 bases and the J segment 2 bases; nucleotides outside the gene matches: 4. Germline V lookup: CDR1 LGHNA, CDR2 YNFKEQ. The CDR3 sequence is CASSPPGQNYGYTF. The CDR3 coding sequence is TGTGCCAGCAGCCCCCCGGGACAGAACTATGGCTACACCTTC.

J is TRBJ1-3 and V is TRBV5-1; no definite D call. This CDR3 has 13 amino acids. Germline-derived CDR1 and CDR2 are SGHRS and YFSETQ. V was shortened by 4 bases and J by 4 bases, with 9 bases between the two germline ends. The CDR3 DNA reads as TGCGCCAGCAGCCCCGAGCCGGGAAACACCATATATTTT. It is translated as CASSPEPGNTIYF.

The chain has TRBV2 and TRBJ2-3; 9 bases are a match to TRBD2. The CDR3 has 17 amino acids. Trimming removed 3 bases from V and 1 base from J; junction bases left unmatched: 8. Looked up from germline, CDR1 is SNHLY and CDR2 is FYNNEI. Here the CDR3 reads CASSDPSGTHRTDTQYF. CDR3 DNA: TGTGCCAGCAGTGACCCTAGCGGGACACACCGCACAGATACGCAGTATTTT.

This chain connects TRBV19 to TRBJ2-5; 10 bases are a match to TRBD2. After removal of 6 bases from V and 5 bases from J, the junction contained 9 bases not matched to a gene. The germline CDR1 and CDR2 sequences are LNHDA and SQIVND (reference sequence). The CDR3 is made up of 15 amino acids. CDR3 sequence reads: CASRAPLAGEETQYF. The CDR3 DNA reads as TGTGCCAGTAGGGCCCCCCTAGCGGGGGAGGAGACCCAGTACTTC.